The 20 T cell receptor beta chains below were found in one sample sequenced in a study of cytomegalovirus exposure and HLA in healthy donors. The PCR was carried out with 60 Vbeta primers and 13 Jbeta primers. Generated by immunoSEQ multiplex PCR, the TCRdb table keeps only in-frame clones and is missing some. The sample yields about 90,000 clones, around 78% seen once. The sample comprised PBMCs. All receptors derive from a middle-aged woman in good health and CMV-seropositive.

The rearrangement joins TRBV5-1 to TRBJ2-3, with 7 nucleotides matching TRBD2. V trimming: 5 bases; J trimming: 6 bases; junction bases outside the gene matches: 18. Germline CDR1 and CDR2: SGHRS and YFSETQ. The CDR3 spans 17 residues. CDR3 DNA sequence: TGCGCCAGCAGTTCAGTTCCGGGACTAATGTTTGTTGATACGCAGTATTTT. Translated: CASSSVPGLMFVDTQYF. Together with reference TRBV5-1 and TRBJ2-3, the CDR3 gives the full variable domain: KAGVTQTPRYLIKTRGQQVTLSCSPISGHRSVSWYQQTPGQGLQFLFEYFSETQRNKGNFPGRFSGRQFSNSRSEMNVSTLELGDSALYLCASSSVPGLMFVDTQYFGPGTRLTVL.

This rearrangement joins TRBV7-2 to TRBJ1-2; 10 bases agree with TRBD1. CDR1 is SGHTA and CDR2 is FQGNSA in the germline V gene. This CDR3 is built from 17 residues. Unmatched junction bases numbered 16, after V lost 6 bases and J lost 6 bases. The CDR3 nucleotides read TGTGCCAGCAGTTTCTCCGGGACAGGGGCGACTTTTAATGGCTACACCTTC. This sequence encodes CASSFSGTGATFNGYTF. The full variable domain, in which reference TRBV7-2 and TRBJ1-2 provide the parts outside the CDR3, is GAGVSQSPSNKVTEKGKDVELRCDPISGHTALYWYRQSLGQGLEFLIYFQGNSAPDKSGLPSDRFSAERTGGSVSTLTIQRTQQEDSAVYLCASSFSGTGATFNGYTFGSGTRLTVV.

This clone was seen a handful of times. The chain employs TRBV6-6 and TRBJ2-7; the D gene is possibly TRBD2 (6 bases). CDR3 length: 14 amino acids. Trimming left V 4 bases short and J 4 bases short, with 14 bases between. CDR1 is MNHNY, CDR2 SVGAGI, per germline (reference sequence). CDR3 nucleotides: TGTGCCAGCAGTTCCTGGGAGGAACGATACGAGCAGTACTTC. It yields the protein CASSSWEERYEQYF.

This chain links TRBV4-1 with TRBJ2-3; TRBD1 is a possible D gene (5 bases). Trimming took 0 bases from V and 2 from J, leaving 15 bases between them. Germline V gene data show CDR1 as MGHRA and CDR2 as YSYEKL. The length of the CDR3 is 17 residues. CDR3 region: CASSQDPGSSHTDTQYF. CDR3 DNA sequence: TGCGCCAGCAGCCAAGATCCAGGGTCCAGTCACACAGATACGCAGTATTTT.

The rearrangement joins TRBV29-1 to TRBJ2-7; D not resolved. The V end lost 6 bases, the J end lost 1 base, and 10 bases lay between the germline ends. The germline gives CDR1 SQVTM, CDR2 ANQGSEA. This CDR3 contains 12 residues. The CDR3 protein is CSVAQVSYEQYF. CDR3 DNA: TGCAGCGTGGCGCAGGTTTCCTACGAGCAGTACTTC.

The chain couples TRBV5-4 to TRBJ2-3, with TRBD2 matching 12 bases. CDR1 is SGHNT and CDR2 is YYREEE in the germline V gene (reference sequence). Trimming took 4 bases from V and 0 from J; bases not matched to a gene: 9. The CDR3 is 18 amino acids. The DNA for the CDR3 is TGTGCCAGCAGCCGAGGACTAGCGGGACGTTCTAGCACAGATACGCAGTATTTT. It specifies CASSRGLAGRSSTDTQYF.

This clone appeared a few times. The chain has TRBV7-9 and TRBJ2-7; D perhaps matches TRBD2 (7 bases). V lost 5 bases to trimming and J lost 0 bases, with 14 bases between them. In germline, CDR1 is SEHNR, CDR2 FQNEAQ (reference sequence). CDR3 size: 15 residues. The CDR3 bases are TGTGCCAGCAGCCGCCGGGGGGCAAGCTCCTACGAGCAGTACTTC. Translated: CASSRRGASSYEQYF.

The chain is built from TRBV27 and TRBJ1-1; TRBD1 agrees at 9 bases. The CDR3 spans 15 residues. The ends lost 5 bases at V and 6 bases at J; junction bases unmatched: 10. Germline CDR1 and CDR2: MNHEY and SMNVEV (reference sequence). The CDR3 loop is CASSPGQGIMSEAFF. In DNA, the CDR3 is TGTGCCAGCAGTCCCGGACAGGGGATTATGTCTGAAGCTTTCTTT.

This chain joins TRBV10-1 and TRBJ2-5; D uncertain. The length of the CDR3 is 20 residues. Trimming cost V 3 bases and J 1 base, with 27 bases left between them. Germline CDR1 and CDR2: WNHNN and SYGVQD (reference sequence). The CDR3 DNA is TGCGCCAGCAGTGAAACGGCGTTAAGGCTAGGCTCCATCGTCCAAGAGACCCAGTACTTC. It is translated as CASSETALRLGSIVQETQYF.

The V gene is TRBV19, the J gene TRBJ1-2, with 11 bases aligning to TRBD1. Trimming removed 7 bases from V and 3 bases from J; junction bases left unmatched: 4. The CDR3 spans 14 residues. Germline CDR1 LNHDA, CDR2 SQIVND (reference sequence). CDR3 sequence reads: CASKDRGQDYGYTF. For the CDR3, the DNA is TGTGCCAGTAAGGACAGGGGGCAAGACTATGGCTACACCTTC.

This clone was observed a single time. The V call is TRBV20-1, the J call TRBJ2-7; D may be TRBD2 (6 bases). V lost 7 bases to trimming and J lost 3 bases, with 10 bases between them. The CDR3 spans 11 residues. Germline CDR1 DFQATT, CDR2 SNEGSKA (reference sequence). The CDR3 is CSVAGRYEQYF. The CDR3 DNA reads as TGCAGTGTGGCGGGACGCTACGAGCAGTACTTC.

The chain carries TRBV5-1 and TRBJ2-5; 7 positions match TRBD2. The end of the DNA aligns better with TRBJ2-7, so the J call may be wrong. Per the germline V gene, CDR1 is SGHRS and CDR2 is YFSETQ. The CDR3 is 15 residues long. CDR3 sequence reads: CASSPDPGLYYEQYF. The CDR3 bases are TGCGCCAGCAGCCCGGATCCGGGACTATACTACGAGCAGTACTTC.

CDR3 sequence: CASSIRQDYGYTF. In nucleotides, the CDR3 is TGTGCCAGTAGTATTAGACAGGATTATGGCTACACCTTC. The chain employs TRBV19 and TRBJ1-2; D is possibly TRBD1 (6 bases). Trimming removed 3 bases at V and 5 bases at J, with 10 bases between. From germline, CDR1 is LNHDA and CDR2 SQIVND (reference sequence). This CDR3 comprises 13 residues.

This clone was counted only a few times. The chain couples TRBV5-6 to TRBJ1-1; TRBD1 might be the D (6 bases). The CDR3 covers 14 residues. V lost 2 bases and J lost 2, with 10 bases in between. In germline, CDR1 is SGHDT, CDR2 YYEEEE. CDR3 DNA sequence: TGTGCCAGCAGCTTTACAGGGATTAACACTGAAGCTTTCTTT. This gives the protein CASSFTGINTEAFF.

The gene calls are TRBV28 and TRBJ2-1; a possible D gene is TRBD2 (6 bases). This CDR3 spans 14 amino acids. The germline gives CDR1 MDHEN, CDR2 SYDVKM. V was cut by 8 bases and J by 9 bases, with 20 bases left in between. CDR3 sequence (DNA): TGTGCCAGCTGGAAGCCTAGCGCTCCCTCTGAGCAGTTCTTC. Protein: CASWKPSAPSEQFF.

The J gene is TRBJ2-1, the V gene TRBV11-2; 9 bases agree with TRBD2. Germline assignment: CDR1 SGHAT and CDR2 FQNNGV. After removal of 6 bases from V and 5 bases from J, the junction contained 8 bases not matched to a gene. This CDR3 contains 15 residues. CDR3 protein: CASSPGLARHNEQFF. DNA of the CDR3: TGTGCCAGCAGTCCTGGACTAGCGCGGCACAATGAGCAGTTCTTC.

Ten or more counts support this clone. This same CDR3 is encoded by further DNA sequences in the sample. V usage is TRBV9 and J usage is TRBJ2-2; D possibly corresponds to TRBD2 (5 bases). The CDR3 runs 15 residues. The V gene lost 3 bases and the J gene lost 2 bases, with 11 bases spanning the gap. CDR1 is SGDLS and CDR2 is YYNGEE in the germline V gene. The CDR3 region has the DNA TGTGCCAGCAGCGATGGACTGACAAACACCGGGGAGCTGTTTTTT. Protein product: CASSDGLTNTGELFF. The whole variable domain, filled in from reference TRBV9 and TRBJ2-2, reads DSGVTQTPKHLITATGQRVTLRCSPRSGDLSVYWYQQSLDQGLQFLIQYYNGEERAKGNILERFSAQQFPDLHSELNLSSLELGDSALYFCASSDGLTNTGELFFGEGSRLTVL.

The genes are TRBV12-5 and TRBJ1-4; 7 bases match TRBD1. CDR1 is LGHNT and CDR2 is FRNRAP in the germline V gene. The ends lost 4 bases at V and 1 base at J; junction bases unmatched: 0. The CDR3 loop spans 14 amino acids. The CDR3 DNA is TGTGCTAGTGGTTCAGGGGGAACTAATGAAAAACTGTTTTTT. Amino acids: CASGSGGTNEKLFF. Supplemented by reference TRBV12-5 and TRBJ1-4, the full variable domain reads DARVTQTPRHKVTEMGQEVTMRCQPILGHNTVFWYRQTMMQGLELLAYFRNRAPLDDSGMPKDRFSAEMPDATLATLKIQPSEPRDSAVYFCASGSGGTNEKLFFGSGTQLSVL.

The CDR3 spells CASSYWASATDEQYF. The CDR3 nucleotides are TGTGCCAGCAGTTATTGGGCTAGCGCGACCGACGAGCAGTACTTC. The rearrangement links TRBV6-9 to TRBJ2-7; possible D gene TRBD2, 6 bases. With 1 base removed from V and 5 bases from J, the gap between germline ends came to 15 bases. Germline CDR1 MNHGY, CDR2 SVAAGI. The CDR3 extends over 15 amino acids.

This clone showed up just once. This sequence joins TRBV5-1 and TRBJ2-7; 9 bases match TRBD1. This CDR3 is 18 amino acids long. Losses at the gene ends were 4 bases for V and 3 bases for J; bases not matched to a gene: 17. Germline V gene sequence: CDR1 SGHRS, CDR2 YFSETQ. The CDR3, as DNA: TGCGCCAGCAGCCATGATCCGGGACAGGGTCCTTCGGACTACGAGCAGTACTTC. Translated, it gives CASSHDPGQGPSDYEQYF. Using reference TRBV5-1 and TRBJ2-7 for the parts outside the CDR3, the full variable domain is KAGVTQTPRYLIKTRGQQVTLSCSPISGHRSVSWYQQTPGQGLQFLFEYFSETQRNKGNFPGRFSGRQFSNSRSEMNVSTLELGDSALYLCASSHDPGQGPSDYEQYFGPGTRLTVT.